The sequence of this TCR beta chain was determined in a study of shared clonotypes between healthy human individuals. As for the study in general: In total, the donors were two women and a few men aged 18 to 49. Every donor yielded three CD4 naive, three CD4 memory, two CD8 naive and one CD8 memory plate. Overall study results and limits: The study generally estimated greater richness for naive than memory subsets.

Naive CD8 cells comprised CD45RO-negative, CCR7-positively selected cells, excluding terminally differentiated effector memory CD45RA+ cells. Trimming removed 2 bases from V and 2 bases from J, with 10 bases in between. Germline lookup yields CDR1 MNHNS and CDR2 SASEGT. CDR3 length: 14 residues. This clone was seen only once. Its antigen is currently unknown. Genomic DNA of every subset was divided equally among multiple immunoSEQ plates. The assay was immunoSEQ multiplex PCR, and TCRdb's table has in-frame clones only and misses some. The table includes about 2.1 million clones, approximately 92% detected once.

The origin of this receptor is a man younger than 35 in good health. Some clones in this sample may be carry-over from other donors' samples. The material sequenced was naive CD8+ T cells from PBMCs. J is TRBJ2-7 and V is TRBV6-1, with D perhaps TRBD2 (5 bases). The CDR3 DNA reads as TGTGCCAGCAGTGAATATGAGGGAACCTACGAGCAGTACTTC. Translation: CASSEYEGTYEQYF.